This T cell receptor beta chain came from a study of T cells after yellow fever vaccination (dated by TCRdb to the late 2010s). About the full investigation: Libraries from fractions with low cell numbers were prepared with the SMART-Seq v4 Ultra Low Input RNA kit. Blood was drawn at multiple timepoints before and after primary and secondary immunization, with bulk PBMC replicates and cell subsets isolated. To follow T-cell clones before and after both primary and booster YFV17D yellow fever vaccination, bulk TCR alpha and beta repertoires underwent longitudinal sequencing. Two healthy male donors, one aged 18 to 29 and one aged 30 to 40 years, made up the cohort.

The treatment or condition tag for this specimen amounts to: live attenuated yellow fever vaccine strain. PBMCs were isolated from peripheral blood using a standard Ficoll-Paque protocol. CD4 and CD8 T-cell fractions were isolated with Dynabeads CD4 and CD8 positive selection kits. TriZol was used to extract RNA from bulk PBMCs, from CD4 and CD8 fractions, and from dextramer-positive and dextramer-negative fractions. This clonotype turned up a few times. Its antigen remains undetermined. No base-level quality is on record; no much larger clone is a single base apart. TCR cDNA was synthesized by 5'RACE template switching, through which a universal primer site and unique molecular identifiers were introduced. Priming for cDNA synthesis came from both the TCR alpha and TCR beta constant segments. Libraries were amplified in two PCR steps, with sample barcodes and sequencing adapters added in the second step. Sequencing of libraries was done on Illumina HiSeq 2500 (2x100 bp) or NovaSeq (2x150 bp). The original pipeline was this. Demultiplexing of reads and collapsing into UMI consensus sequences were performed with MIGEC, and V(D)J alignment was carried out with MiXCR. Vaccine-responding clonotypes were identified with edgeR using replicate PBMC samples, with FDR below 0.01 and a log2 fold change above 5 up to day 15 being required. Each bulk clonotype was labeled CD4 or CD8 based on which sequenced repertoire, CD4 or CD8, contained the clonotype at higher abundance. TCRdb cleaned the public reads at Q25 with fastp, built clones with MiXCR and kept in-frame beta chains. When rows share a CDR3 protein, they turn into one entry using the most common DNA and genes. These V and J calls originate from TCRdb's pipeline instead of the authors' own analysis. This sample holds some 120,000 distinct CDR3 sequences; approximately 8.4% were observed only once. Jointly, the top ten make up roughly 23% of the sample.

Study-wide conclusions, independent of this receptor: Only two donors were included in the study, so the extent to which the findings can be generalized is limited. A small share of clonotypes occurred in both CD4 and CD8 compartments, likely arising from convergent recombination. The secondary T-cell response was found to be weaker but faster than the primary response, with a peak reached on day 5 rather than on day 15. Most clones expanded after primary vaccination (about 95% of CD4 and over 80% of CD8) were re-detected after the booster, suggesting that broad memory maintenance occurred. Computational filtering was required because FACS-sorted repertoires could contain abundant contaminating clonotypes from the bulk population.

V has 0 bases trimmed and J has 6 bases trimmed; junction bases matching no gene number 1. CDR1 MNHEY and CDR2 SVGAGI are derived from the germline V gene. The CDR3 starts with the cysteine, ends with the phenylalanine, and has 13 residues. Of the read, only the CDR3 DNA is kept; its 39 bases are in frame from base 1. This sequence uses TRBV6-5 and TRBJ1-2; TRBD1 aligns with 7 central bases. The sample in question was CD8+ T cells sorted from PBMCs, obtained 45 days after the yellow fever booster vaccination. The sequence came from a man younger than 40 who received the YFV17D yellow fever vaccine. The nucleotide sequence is TGTGCCAGCAGTTACTCAGGGGGCCATGGCTACACCTTC. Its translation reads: CASSYSGGHGYTF.